Following are 28 T cell receptor beta chains from one sample sequenced in a study of T cell repertoires in cytomegalovirus infection. These receptors have no identified antigens. MiXCR, applied by TCRdb to the reads, yields one record per CDR3 protein. The table records roughly 800,000 distinct CDR3 sequences, 25% to 35% of them present only once. Source: cultured CD8+ T cells from PBMCs, taken from culture after CMV antigen stimulation. The receptors come from a human donor in good health (CMV status not recorded). Some clones in this sample may be carry-over from other donors' samples.

This clonotype has only a few counts. This chain uses TRBV20-1 with TRBJ2-7; 7 nucleotides align to TRBD2. This CDR3 comprises 16 residues. The germline CDR1 and CDR2 sequences are DFQATT and SNEGSKA (reference sequence). Trimming at V came to 0 bases and at J to 2 bases, leaving 10 bases not matched to a gene. CDR3 sequence: CSARDVLAALAYEQYV. The CDR3 DNA reads as TGCAGTGCTAGAGATGTGCTAGCGGCTCTGGCCTACGAGCAGTACGTC.

This clonotype was counted at least ten times. The chain has TRBV7-8 and TRBJ2-3, with D possibly being TRBD1 (5 bases). The CDR3 loop spans 15 amino acids. Per germline, CDR1 SGHVS and CDR2 FQNEAQ. Trimming left V 3 bases short and J 5 bases short, with 15 bases between. The CDR3, as DNA: TGTGCCAGCAGCTTCGGTGGTGGGGCTGAAGATACGCAGTATTTT. Residues: CASSFGGGAEDTQYF. Using reference TRBV7-8 and TRBJ2-3 for the parts outside the CDR3, the full variable domain is GAGVSQSPRYKVAKRGQDVALRCDPISGHVSLFWYQQALGQGPEFLTYFQNEAQLDKSGLPSDRFFAERPEGSVSTLKIQRTQQEDSAVYLCASSFGGGAEDTQYFGPGTRLTVL.

In its sample, this clonotype was seen a few times. The chain has TRBV2 and TRBJ1-1; D is unresolved. The V end was cut by 8 bases, the J end by 5 bases, with 18 bases between. Germline-derived CDR1 and CDR2 are SNHLY and FYNNEI. This CDR3 has 14 residues. The CDR3 region has the DNA TGTGCCAGCGAGACGGGCGAAGGTTTGACTGAAGCTTTCTTT. Residues: CASETGEGLTEAFF.

CDR3 DNA: TGTGCCAGCGGTACGGGAAACTCCTACGAGCAGTACTTC. This codes for CASGTGNSYEQYF. The chain couples TRBV6-2 or TRBV6-3 to TRBJ2-7; D possibly corresponds to TRBD2 (5 bases). This CDR3 is 13 amino acids long. Germline V gene sequence: CDR1 MNHEY, CDR2 SVGEGT. Trimming took 8 bases from V and 0 from J, leaving 11 bases between them.

The chain recombines TRBV19 with TRBJ1-2; D is perhaps TRBD1 (6 bases). This CDR3 is 13 amino acids long. Germline CDR1 reads LNHDA; CDR2 reads SQIVND (reference sequence). V lost 9 bases and J lost 4, with 15 bases in between. The DNA of the CDR3 is TGTGCCAGCCTGTCCCGGGACATCTATGGCTACACCTTC. Translating gives CASLSRDIYGYTF.

This chain uses TRBV7-9 with TRBJ2-2; 9 bases map to TRBD1. Trimming cost V 7 bases and J 3 bases; bases outside gene matches: 9. Germline V gene lookup returns CDR1 SEHNR and CDR2 FQNEAQ (reference sequence). The CDR3 length is 16 residues. CDR3 in DNA: TGTGCCAGCACCATAGTCAGGACAGGGGACACCGGGGAGCTGTTTTTT. Protein: CASTIVRTGDTGELFF.

V and J are TRBV19 and TRBJ1-2; D uncertain. Germline lookup yields CDR1 LNHDA and CDR2 SQIVND (reference sequence). Trimming stripped 5 bases from V and 2 bases from J, with 18 bases between. The CDR3 spans 16 residues. The CDR3 bases are TGTGCCAGTAGTGGGCGTCTGGCAGGAGACAACTATGGCTACACCTTC. The encoded protein is CASSGRLAGDNYGYTF.

The chain joins TRBV7-8 to TRBJ2-7; D may be TRBD1 (6 bases). The CDR3 extends over 15 amino acids. The V end was cut by 1 base, the J end by 4 bases, with 14 bases between. In germline, CDR1 is SGHVS, CDR2 FQNEAQ. The CDR3 is CASSLVVGAQYEQYV. The CDR3, as DNA: TGTGCCAGCAGCTTAGTAGTGGGGGCGCAATACGAGCAGTACGTC.

CDR3 coding DNA: TGTGCCAGCAGTGACCGTAGCGGGGGGATGAGGAATGAGCAGTTCTTC. Protein sequence: CASSDRSGGMRNEQFF. V is TRBV6-2 or TRBV6-3 and J is TRBJ2-1; TRBD2 agrees at 10 bases. The CDR3 covers 16 residues. Germline V gives CDR1 MNHEY, CDR2 SVGEGT. The V and J ends lost 5 bases and 7 bases, in that order; junction bases with no gene match: 11.

This clonotype was recorded a few times. The V gene is TRBV27, the J gene TRBJ2-5; the match to TRBD2 covers 8 bases. Germline loops: CDR1 MNHEY, CDR2 SMNVEV (reference sequence). V gave up 4 bases and J gave up 4 bases; unmatched junction bases: 5. The CDR3 sequence is 14 residues long. The CDR3 DNA reads TGTGCCAGCAGTTATGCGGGGGGCCCAGAGACCCAGTACTTC. Protein product: CASSYAGGPETQYF.

Note on this clonotype: The junction departs from germline at one end; a sequencing error may be responsible. The rearrangement links TRBV7-3 to TRBJ2-1; D perhaps matches TRBD2 (5 bases). The CDR3 runs 12 residues. CDR1 is SGHTA and CDR2 is FQGTGA in the germline V gene. The CDR3 DNA sequence: TGTGCCAACAGCTTAACGACGGGGGAGCAGTTCTTC. Its protein product is CANSLTTGEQFF.

This chain uses TRBV12-3 or TRBV12-4 with TRBJ1-4, with TRBD1 matching 10 bases. CDR3 length equals 16 residues. J gave up 2 bases and V 5 bases, and 5 bases lay outside the gene matches. The CDR3, as DNA: TGTGCCAGCAGTACGACAGGGGGCATCACTAATGAAAAACTGTTTTTT. The encoded protein is CASSTTGGITNEKLFF.

This chain connects TRBV5-1 to TRBJ2-2; D might be TRBD2 (6 bases). The CDR3 totals 18 residues. The germline gives CDR1 SGHRS, CDR2 YFSETQ. V lost 0 bases and J lost 0, with 15 bases in between. The CDR3 is CASSLGVLAPANTGELFF. DNA of the CDR3: TGCGCCAGCAGCTTGGGAGTCCTAGCGCCCGCGAACACCGGGGAGCTGTTTTTT.

The chain couples TRBV4-1 to TRBJ1-1; perhaps TRBD1 as D (5 bases). In germline, CDR1 is MGHRA, CDR2 YSYEKL. The ends were cut back, 3 bases at V and 7 bases at J, with 9 bases in the middle. The length of the CDR3 is 12 residues. CDR3 sequence reads: CASSQRGIEAFF. The CDR3 DNA reads as TGCGCCAGCAGCCAGAGGGGCATTGAAGCTTTCTTT.

This clonotype appeared a few times. V is TRBV2 and J is TRBJ2-1; D might be TRBD1 or TRBD2, each matching 7 bases. In germline, CDR1 is SNHLY, CDR2 FYNNEI. The CDR3 contains 14 residues. Trimming cost V 6 bases and J 5 bases, with 14 bases left between them. The DNA for the CDR3 is TGTGCCAGCAGCGGGGGAGGGGGCCACAATGAGCAGTTCTTC. It translates to CASSGGGGHNEQFF.

This clonotype was detected only a few times. This rearrangement joins TRBV19 to TRBJ1-6, with TRBD1 identical over 7 bases. This CDR3 has 16 residues. Per germline, CDR1 LNHDA and CDR2 SQIVND (reference sequence). V lost 4 bases and J lost 5; bases outside the gene matches: 8. As DNA, the CDR3 is TGTGCCAGTAGTACTATCCGGGACAGCCATAATTCACCCCTCCACTTT. Amino acid sequence: CASSTIRDSHNSPLHF.

The rearrangement joins TRBV19 to TRBJ2-1; 10 nucleotides agree with TRBD2. With 3 bases clipped from V and 7 bases from J, the junction kept 15 bases outside the gene matches. CDR1 and CDR2 from the germline V gene are LNHDA and SQIVND (reference sequence). This CDR3 has 18 residues. The CDR3 DNA follows: TGTGCCAGTAGTATCTTCGGACTGACTAGCGGGTATACTAATGAGCAGTTCTTC. It translates to CASSIFGLTSGYTNEQFF.

The V gene is TRBV4-1, the J gene TRBJ2-3, with TRBD1 matching over 8 bases. The CDR3 runs 16 residues. The V and J ends lost 5 bases and 1 base, in that order; junction bases with no gene match: 8. CDR1 is MGHRA, CDR2 YSYEKL, per germline. The CDR3 region is CASSSWTGSGTDTQYF. CDR3 nucleotides: TGCGCCAGCAGCTCCTGGACAGGGTCTGGCACAGATACGCAGTATTTT.

The chain recombines TRBV7-6 with TRBJ2-5; TRBD2 agrees at 8 bases. The CDR3 has 15 residues. Trimming cost V 5 bases and J 5 bases; bases outside gene matches: 10. Per germline, CDR1 SGHVS and CDR2 FNYEAQ. The CDR3 DNA sequence: TGTGCCAGCAGCACCCATAGCGGGGCATGGGAGACCCAGTACTTC. Residues: CASSTHSGAWETQYF.

In regard to this clonotype: One junction end does not reproduce the germline sequence, and a read error may be involved. The chain links TRBV4-1 to TRBJ1-1; 9 nucleotides agree with TRBD1. The CDR3 extends over 15 amino acids. Germline values: CDR1 MGHRA, CDR2 YSYEKL. The CDR3 sequence is CASSQVQGADAEAFF. CDR3 sequence (DNA): TGTGCCAGCAGCCAGGTACAGGGGGCCGACGCGGAAGCTTTCTTT.

This clonotype was observed a few times. The chain carries TRBV27 and TRBJ1-3, with D unresolved. The CDR3 is 18 amino acids. V was clipped by 2 bases and J by 2 bases, with 19 bases between them. CDR1 is MNHEY, CDR2 SMNVEV, per germline (reference sequence). CDR3 region: CASSLNHPSGRTGNTIYF. CDR3 DNA sequence: TGTGCCAGCAGTTTAAACCACCCGTCGGGTAGGACTGGAAACACCATATATTTT.

This clonotype occurred a few times. This chain links TRBV7-6 with TRBJ1-4; D unclear. V was trimmed by 1 base and J by 1 base, leaving 7 bases between them. Per germline, CDR1 SGHVS and CDR2 FNYEAQ. The length of the CDR3 is 15 residues. The chain's CDR3 is CASSLERGTNEKLFF. The DNA of the CDR3 is TGTGCCAGCAGCTTAGAACGGGGAACTAATGAAAAACTGTTTTTT.

This clonotype has a single count. The rearrangement uses TRBV11-3 and TRBJ2-2, with TRBD2 matching 8 bases. The germline CDR1 and CDR2 sequences are SGHNT and YENEEA. Losses at the gene ends were 11 bases for V and 1 base for J; bases not matched to a gene: 9. CDR3 size: 15 residues. The CDR3 sequence: CASSGGRENTGELFF. CDR3 in DNA: TGTGCCTCCAGCGGGGGCAGGGAGAACACCGGGGAGCTGTTTTTT.

This clonotype was observed at least ten times. V and J are TRBV7-9 and TRBJ2-5; the match to TRBD1 covers 8 bases. CDR1 is SEHNR and CDR2 is FQNEAQ in the germline V gene (reference sequence). The CDR3 extends over 15 amino acids. V was pared by 3 bases and J by 8 bases, with 11 bases of the junction left unmatched. CDR3 residues: CASSFRQGPMYTQYF. The CDR3, as DNA: TGTGCCAGCAGCTTTCGACAGGGGCCGATGTACACCCAGTACTTC.

This clonotype was detected only a few times. The V and J genes are TRBV5-1 and TRBJ2-1; 13 bases agree with TRBD2. Germline V CDR1 and CDR2: SGHRS, YFSETQ. Trimming at V came to 4 bases and at J to 2 bases, leaving 9 bases not matched to a gene. CDR3 length equals 18 residues. The CDR3 bases are TGCGCCAGCAGCCCGGGACTAGCGGGGACTTCAGCCTACAATGAGCAGTTCTTC. Translation: CASSPGLAGTSAYNEQFF. Using reference TRBV5-1 and TRBJ2-1 for the parts outside the CDR3, the full variable domain is KAGVTQTPRYLIKTRGQQVTLSCSPISGHRSVSWYQQTPGQGLQFLFEYFSETQRNKGNFPGRFSGRQFSNSRSEMNVSTLELGDSALYLCASSPGLAGTSAYNEQFFGPGTRLTVL.

The chain couples TRBV12-3 or TRBV12-4 to TRBJ2-7; D is undetermined. V lost 1 base, J lost 3 bases, and 7 bases lay in between. CDR3 size: 13 residues. The chain's CDR3 is CASSLGQRYEQYV. CDR3 in DNA: TGTGCCAGCAGTTTAGGGCAGCGCTACGAGCAGTACGTC.

CDR3 loop: CASSTGAGEAFF. The CDR3 DNA sequence: TGCGCCAGCAGCACAGGGGCCGGTGAAGCTTTCTTT. The V and J genes are TRBV10-1 and TRBJ1-1, with 7 nucleotides matching TRBD1. Germline CDR1 WNHNN, CDR2 SYGVQD (reference sequence). Unmatched junction bases numbered 5, after V lost 6 bases and J lost 7 bases. This CDR3 has 12 amino acids.

This clonotype was seen ten or more times. The chain recombines TRBV7-6 with TRBJ2-1, with 8 bases aligning to TRBD1. Germline V lookup: CDR1 SGHVS, CDR2 FNYEAQ. The CDR3 consists of 14 residues. J gave up 7 bases and V 5 bases, and 7 bases lay outside the gene matches. This CDR3 is CASSSRTGSNEQFF. CDR3 nucleotides: TGTGCCAGCAGCAGCCGGACAGGGAGTAATGAGCAGTTCTTC. The whole variable domain, filled in from reference TRBV7-6 and TRBJ2-1, reads GAGVSQSPRYKVTKRGQDVALRCDPISGHVSLYWYRQALGQGPEFLTYFNYEAQQDKSGLPNDRFSAERPEGSISTLTIQRTEQRDSAMYRCASSSRTGSNEQFFGPGTRLTVL.